The 11 T cell receptor beta chains below all came from one sample that was sequenced in a study of T cells in Graves' hyperthyroidism and ophthalmopathy (dated by TCRdb to 2018 to 2020). Libraries came from multiplex PCR. Sequencing instrument: Illumina HiSeq 2000. The TCR beta CDR3 regions were amplified from RNA transcripts. The first round of RT-PCR for the TCR CDR3 was performed with the HTBI primer set and the Qiagen OneStep RT-PCR kit. The raw public data were reprocessed by TCRdb itself: fastp quality trimming at Q25, MiXCR clonotype calling, in-frame beta chains only. When rows share a CDR3 protein, they turn into one entry using the most common DNA and genes. This sample is represented by about 58,000 distinct CDR3 sequences; 49% of them were singletons. In total, the top ten clones hold roughly 12% of the sample. The sample consisted of blood. These receptors originate from a woman under 40 with Graves' ophthalmopathy.

This clonotype has a count of ten or more. The chain is built from TRBV7-8 and TRBJ1-2, with a possible D match to TRBD1 (5 bases). The V end lost 5 bases, the J end lost 9 bases, and 22 bases lay between the germline ends. Germline values: CDR1 SGHVS, CDR2 FQNEAQ. The CDR3 consists of 15 residues. CDR3 in amino acids: CASSTRGPGEERYTF. For the CDR3, the DNA is TGTGCCAGCAGCACTAGGGGCCCGGGGGAGGAACGCTACACCTTC.

This clonotype came up many times. This chain connects TRBV5-4 to TRBJ2-2; TRBD2 might be the D (6 bases). The V end was cut by 4 bases, the J end by 0 bases, with 19 bases between. Per the germline V gene, CDR1 is SGHNT and CDR2 is YYREEE (reference sequence). The CDR3 is 18 residues long. CDR3 protein: CASSPPPAAGSNTGELFF. The DNA of the CDR3 is TGTGCCAGCAGCCCCCCTCCGGCGGCGGGATCGAACACCGGGGAGCTGTTTTTT. The entire variable domain, with the rest obtained from reference TRBV5-4 and TRBJ2-2, is as follows: ETGVTQSPTHLIKTRGQQVTLRCSSQSGHNTVSWYQQALGQGPQFIFQYYREEENGRGNFPPRFSGLQFPNYSSELNVNALELDDSALYLCASSPPPAAGSNTGELFFGEGSRLTVL.

The V and J genes are TRBV7-3 and TRBJ2-5, with TRBD1 identical over 9 bases. V was clipped by 5 bases and J by 5 bases; unmatched bases: 15. CDR1 is SGHTA, CDR2 FQGTGA, per germline. This CDR3 is 17 amino acids long. The CDR3 bases are TGTGCCAGCAGCCGAACGACAGGGGGGGACACCACCGAGACCCAGTACTTC. It codes for CASSRTTGGDTTETQYF.

As to this clonotype: A much larger clone differs from this one at a single base, so this may be a read error. This chain uses TRBV30 with TRBJ2-7, with D perhaps assigned TRBD1 or TRBD2 (5 bases each). V lost 4 bases to trimming and J lost 5 bases, with 12 bases between them. Germline V gene sequence: CDR1 GTSNPN, CDR2 SVGIG (reference sequence). The CDR3 runs 12 residues. The CDR3 DNA follows: TGTGCCTGGAATAGGGACGCCCACGAGCAGTACTTC. Protein sequence: CAWNRDAHEQYF.

This clonotype was counted many times. The genes are TRBV12-3 or TRBV12-4 and TRBJ1-1; D gene uncertain. CDR3 length: 13 residues. V lost 6 bases to trimming and J lost 1 base, with 9 bases between them. CDR3 DNA: TGTGCCAGCAGACCCCCACAGAACACTGAAGCTTTCTTT. It codes for CASRPPQNTEAFF.

This clonotype was seen only a few times. The junction and the germline gene differ at one end; a read error may be behind it. The chain uses TRBV9 and TRBJ2-1; D may be TRBD2 (5 bases). This CDR3 spans 11 amino acids. CDR1 SGDLS and CDR2 YYNGEE come from the germline V gene. DNA of the CDR3: TGTGCCAGCGCTAGAAATAGCGAGCGGTTCTTC. Translation: CASARNSERFF.

This clonotype was observed at least ten times. This chain links TRBV6-5 with TRBJ1-1; D is possibly TRBD1 (6 bases). This CDR3 has 18 residues. Trimming removed 4 bases at V and 2 bases at J, with 23 bases between. The germline gives CDR1 MNHEY, CDR2 SVGAGI. CDR3 nucleotides: TGTGCCAGCAGTTCCGCGACATCAGGGGCTTCCATCAACACTGAAGCTTTCTTT. This encodes CASSSATSGASINTEAFF.

This clonotype was seen many times. The rearrangement links TRBV6-1 to TRBJ2-1; D possibly corresponds to TRBD1 (6 bases). The CDR3 runs to 14 residues. The ends were cut back, 6 bases at V and 6 bases at J, with 15 bases in the middle. Per the germline V gene, CDR1 is MNHNS and CDR2 is SASEGT. CDR3 nucleotide sequence: TGTGCCAGCAGAGCCGACAGGATCTCCAATGAGCAGTTCTTC. It yields the protein CASRADRISNEQFF.

In this sample, this clonotype turned up many times. The V and J genes are TRBV19 and TRBJ1-2; D not certain. Germline V gene data show CDR1 as LNHDA and CDR2 as SQIVND (reference sequence). This CDR3 contains 13 residues. V lost 6 bases and J lost 7, with 15 bases in between. The CDR3 sequence: CASRDPGEAGYTF. In DNA, the CDR3 is TGTGCCAGTAGGGACCCCGGGGAAGCTGGCTACACCTTC.

The gene calls are TRBV7-3 and TRBJ2-7; 9 nucleotides match TRBD2. The CDR3 extends over 14 amino acids. V was pared by 8 bases and J by 2 bases, with 7 bases of the junction left unmatched. Germline V gives CDR1 SGHTA, CDR2 FQGTGA. In DNA, the CDR3 is TGTGCCAGCGCCGCCGGACTAGCGACCTACGAGCAGTACTTC. Its translation is CASAAGLATYEQYF.

The chain recombines TRBV29-1 with TRBJ2-7, with TRBD2 matching over 12 bases. Germline V lookup: CDR1 SQVTM, CDR2 ANQGSEA. The CDR3 length is 13 residues. J was trimmed by 4 bases and V by 8 bases; bases with no gene match: 6. The CDR3, as DNA: TGCAGCCAACCACTAGCGGGAGGTTACGAGCAGTACTTC. Translated: CSQPLAGGYEQYF.